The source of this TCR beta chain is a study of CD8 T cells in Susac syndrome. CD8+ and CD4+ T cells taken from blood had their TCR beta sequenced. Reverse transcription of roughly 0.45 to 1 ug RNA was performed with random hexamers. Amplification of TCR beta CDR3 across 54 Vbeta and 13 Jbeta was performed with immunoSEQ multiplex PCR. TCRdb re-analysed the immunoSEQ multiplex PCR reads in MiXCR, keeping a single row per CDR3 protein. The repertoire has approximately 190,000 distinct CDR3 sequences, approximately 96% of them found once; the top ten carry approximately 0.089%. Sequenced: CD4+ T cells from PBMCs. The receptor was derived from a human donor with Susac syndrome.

The CDR3 reads CASSIGGQYNTGELFF. The CDR3, as DNA: TGTGCCAGTAGTATCGGAGGACAGTATAACACCGGGGAGCTGTTTTTT. This rearrangement joins TRBV19 to TRBJ2-2; D is possibly TRBD1 (6 bases). Germline V lookup: CDR1 LNHDA, CDR2 SQIVND (reference sequence). Deletions cut 3 bases from V and 2 bases from J, with 13 bases between. The CDR3 contains 16 residues.